What follows are 10 T cell receptor beta chains derived from one specimen sequenced in a study of control samples from healthy donors and cancer patients. Assay: immunoSEQ multiplex PCR; the TCRdb copy retains only in-frame clones and omits some. The table lists around 120,000 clones, more than 70% of them singletons. The sample taken for sequencing was blood. These receptors were taken from a woman aged 70-85 years in good health.

The chain is built from TRBV5-6 and TRBJ2-2; D assignment may be TRBD1 or TRBD2 (5 bases each). The CDR3 has 15 amino acids. Germline V gene sequence: CDR1 SGHDT, CDR2 YYEEEE. V was clipped by 7 bases and J by 3 bases, with 16 bases between them. CDR3 sequence reads: CASGYGTRDTGELFF. The CDR3 DNA sequence: TGTGCCAGCGGCTATGGGACGCGGGACACCGGGGAGCTGTTTTTT.

V and J are TRBV6-1 and TRBJ2-7; D gene unclear. The length of the CDR3 is 19 residues. The V end lost 1 base, the J end lost 3 bases, and 25 bases lay between the germline ends. CDR1 is MNHNS and CDR2 is SASEGT in the germline V gene. The CDR3: CASSEDRGKNTRVRYEQYF. DNA of the CDR3: TGTGCCAGCAGTGAAGACCGCGGTAAAAACACGCGAGTCCGCTACGAGCAGTACTTC.

This clone was seen a single time. The chain joins TRBV29-1 to TRBJ2-2; D gene ambiguous. Germline loops: CDR1 SQVTM, CDR2 ANQGSEA. CDR3 length: 13 residues. The germline V and J ends were trimmed by 4 bases and 0 bases, with 6 bases remaining between them. DNA for the CDR3: TGCAGCGTTGGCTCGTCGAACACCGGGGAGCTGTTTTTT. Encoded protein: CSVGSSNTGELFF.

J is TRBJ1-1 and V is TRBV6-5; D remains unclear. Trimming removed 6 bases at V and 0 bases at J, with 8 bases between. From germline, CDR1 is MNHEY and CDR2 SVGAGI. The CDR3 loop spans 13 amino acids. The CDR3 DNA reads TGTGCCAGCAGGAGCATGATGAACACTGAAGCTTTCTTT. The encoded protein is CASRSMMNTEAFF.

The chain has TRBV6-2 or TRBV6-3 and TRBJ1-5; D uncertain. Between the trimmed V and J ends, which lost 0 bases and 2 bases, there was a span of 5 bases. Germline V gives CDR1 MNHEY, CDR2 SVGEGT. The CDR3 runs 14 residues. Here the CDR3 reads CASSYSGGNQPQHF. The CDR3, as DNA: TGTGCCAGCAGTTACTCCGGGGGCAATCAGCCCCAGCATTTT.

V gene TRBV12-5 combines with J gene TRBJ1-2; no reliable D call. V shed 1 base and J shed 4 bases, with 10 bases lying between them. The CDR3 contains 14 residues. Germline V gives CDR1 LGHNT, CDR2 FRNRAP. In DNA form, the CDR3 reads TGTGCTAGTGGTTTGGGACATAACACCTATGGCTACACCTTC. This sequence encodes CASGLGHNTYGYTF.

In DNA, the CDR3 is TGCAGCGTTGTTTTGTGGACCCTGAGCTCCTACAATGAGCAGTTCTTC. It encodes CSVVLWTLSSYNEQFF. The chain employs TRBV29-1 and TRBJ2-1; no definite D call. The germline V and J ends were trimmed by 4 bases and 0 bases, with 16 bases remaining between them. CDR1 is SQVTM and CDR2 is ANQGSEA in the germline V gene. This CDR3 has 16 residues.

The J gene is TRBJ2-7, the V gene TRBV4-3, with TRBD2 matching over 8 bases. Germline V gene sequence: CDR1 LGHNA, CDR2 YSLEER. The CDR3 runs 14 residues. J gave up 6 bases and V 6 bases, and 10 bases lay outside the gene matches. The CDR3 here is CASSSRGGVGEQYF. For the CDR3, the DNA is TGCGCCAGCAGTTCCCGGGGGGGGGTCGGCGAGCAGTACTTC.

This chain links TRBV10-2 with TRBJ1-2, with D hard to call. The CDR3 has 15 residues. From germline, CDR1 is WSHSY and CDR2 SAAADI. V lost 7 bases to trimming and J lost 0 bases, with 15 bases between them. The CDR3 is CASTHRTVANYGYTF. CDR3 nucleotides: TGCGCCAGCACCCACCGGACGGTTGCTAACTATGGCTACACCTTC.

This clone was observed once. This rearrangement joins TRBV4-3 to TRBJ1-1; 7 positions match TRBD1. Germline CDR1 reads LGHNA; CDR2 reads YSLEER. The V and J ends lost 3 bases and 4 bases, in that order; junction bases with no gene match: 5. The CDR3 is 14 residues long. CDR3 DNA: TGCGCCAGCAGCCAGATACAGGGGAGCACTGAAGCTTTCTTT. Translated: CASSQIQGSTEAFF.